This TCR beta chain was identified in a study of metastatic and nonmetastatic thyroid tumors. Trimming removed 1 base from V and 0 bases from J, with 15 bases in between. Germline loops: CDR1 LGHNA, CDR2 YNFKEQ. This CDR3 contains 17 residues. All patients reached thyroid surgery having received no treatment beforehand. TCRdb reanalyzed the PCR reads with MiXCR. The data show 29,000 or so clones, with 4% to 5% seen just once and roughly 23% held by the top ten. This TCR was sampled from a female donor with papillary thyroid cancer or a benign thyroid nodule (not recorded which). Some clones in this sample may be carry-over from other donors' samples. Sequencing was performed on blood. The chain is built from TRBV4-2 and TRBJ1-2; D is ambiguous. The CDR3 sequence is CASSQVKQTVANYGYTF. The CDR3 DNA sequence: TGTGCCAGCAGCCAAGTCAAACAGACGGTAGCTAACTATGGCTACACCTTC.